A few counts support the clone carrying this TCR beta chain. As yet, its antigen is unknown. Libraries were prepared by immunoSEQ multiplex PCR; TCRdb keeps only in-frame clonotypes and omits some of them. The table records approximately 7,000 clones, over 70% of them present only once. This sample is drawn from a study of blood T cell dynamics during melanoma immunotherapy. Background on the study: Standard first-line treatment here was pembrolizumab or nivolumab plus ipilimumab in metastatic melanoma.

Time point meaning: pre-treatment baseline. Blood was drawn before treatment and at week 3 after checkpoint blockade. V shed 2 bases and J shed 0 bases, with 9 bases lying between them. CDR1 SEHNR and CDR2 FQNEAQ come from the germline V gene (reference sequence). There are 15 residues in the CDR3. Study findings and constraints: PBMC repertoires of eventual disease-control patients split at W3 into clonality or diversity gains.

This specimen was blood, taken from a patient treated with checkpoint blockade. V gene TRBV7-9 combines with J gene TRBJ2-3; tentatively, D is TRBD1 (5 bases). This receptor was taken from a human donor with melanoma. CDR3 sequence: CASSLQGTSTDTQYF. CDR3 bases: TGTGCCAGCAGCTTACAGGGCACTAGCACAGATACGCAGTATTTT.